One and the same sample provided the 2 T cell receptor beta chains below, sequenced in a study of blood T cell repertoires in COVID-19. Here immunoSEQ multiplex PCR was the method, and the copy in TCRdb shows in-frame clones only, minus some. The sample lists 180,000 or so clones, approximately 85% occurring once. The sequenced material came from PBMCs or T cells enriched from blood (not recorded which). Receptors were obtained from a man aged 35 to 55 with acute COVID-19.

The chain recombines TRBV5-1 with TRBJ2-7; TRBD1 agrees at 12 bases. The ends lost 4 bases at V and 3 bases at J; junction bases unmatched: 5. This CDR3 is built from 15 residues. CDR1 is SGHRS and CDR2 is YFSETQ in the germline V gene. The DNA of the CDR3 is TGCGCCAGCAGCGACGGGACAGGGGGCAACTACGAGCAGTACTTC. Encoded protein: CASSDGTGGNYEQYF.

The chain combines TRBV9 with TRBJ2-7; TRBD2 matches at 13 bases. The germline V gene has CDR1 SGDLS and CDR2 YYNGEE. V trimming: 5 bases; J trimming: 7 bases; junction bases outside the gene matches: 9. The CDR3 has 15 amino acids. CDR3 bases: TGTGCCAGCAGTGTGACTAGCGGGAGGCAAGGGGAGCAGTACTTC. It codes for CASSVTSGRQGEQYF.